Presented here are 30 T cell receptor beta chains from one specimen sequenced in a study of blood T cell repertoires in COVID-19. TCRdb keeps only in-frame clones here, not all; method: immunoSEQ multiplex PCR. In the table there are around 160,000 clones, roughly 90% of which are singletons. Sequencing used peripheral blood. The receptors derive from a human donor in a cohort sampled during active COVID-19.

This chain links TRBV21-1 with TRBJ2-7; whether TRBD2, the table's D call, matches the DNA was not checked. TRBV21-1 is labeled a pseudogene. This CDR3 comprises 15 residues. The CDR3 DNA sequence: TGTGCCAGCAGCTACCTTAGCGGGGAGCATTACGAGCAGTACTTC. This gives the protein CASSYLSGEHYEQYF.

This rearrangement joins TRBV7-2 to TRBJ1-6; the match to TRBD1 covers 7 bases. The CDR3 consists of 14 residues. Germline CDR1 reads SGHTA; CDR2 reads FQGNSA. Trimming took 4 bases from V and 6 from J; bases not matched to a gene: 3. CDR3 nucleotide sequence: TGTGCCAGCAGCTCCAGACAGGGTAATTCACCCCTCCACTTT. It yields the protein CASSSRQGNSPLHF.

This clone was seen just once. The V gene is TRBV4-2, the J gene TRBJ2-5, with D tentatively TRBD2 (5 bases). From germline, CDR1 is LGHNA and CDR2 YNFKEQ. V gave up 0 bases and J gave up 2 bases, with 13 bases separating them. This CDR3 region has 16 residues. In nucleotides, the CDR3 is TGTGCCAGCAGCCAAGATCGCGAGGGTGGGCAAGAGACCCAGTACTTC. The encoded protein is CASSQDREGGQETQYF.

The chain uses TRBV30 and TRBJ1-5; the match to TRBD1 covers 7 bases. Trimming cost V 4 bases and J 1 base; bases outside gene matches: 7. From germline, CDR1 is GTSNPN and CDR2 SVGIG (reference sequence). CDR3 length: 15 amino acids. The CDR3 protein is CAWTLQGQSNQPQHF. CDR3 nucleotide sequence: TGTGCCTGGACCCTACAGGGACAGAGCAATCAGCCCCAGCATTTT.

This clone was seen a single time. V and J are TRBV18 and TRBJ1-1; D is undetermined. This CDR3 has 15 residues. Trimming took 2 bases from V and 0 from J, leaving 10 bases between them. Germline values: CDR1 KGHSH, CDR2 LQKENI. The CDR3 region is CASSPYSRLNTEAFF. The CDR3 DNA sequence: TGTGCCAGCTCACCATACTCCAGGTTGAACACTGAAGCTTTCTTT.

The chain joins TRBV30 to TRBJ2-3; perhaps TRBD1 as D (6 bases). The CDR3 extends over 16 amino acids. Trimming removed 0 bases from V and 3 bases from J, with 16 bases in between. Germline CDR1 reads GTSNPN; CDR2 reads SVGIG (reference sequence). CDR3 loop: CAWSVGGQGLTDTQYF. As DNA, the CDR3 is TGTGCCTGGAGTGTGGGCGGGCAGGGGCTAACAGATACGCAGTATTTT.

This sequence joins TRBV29-1 and TRBJ1-2; D perhaps matches TRBD1 (6 bases). The germline V and J ends were trimmed by 0 bases and 0 bases, with 11 bases remaining between them. Per the germline V gene, CDR1 is SQVTM and CDR2 is ANQGSEA. The CDR3 sequence is 15 residues long. The CDR3 DNA sequence: TGCAGCGTTGAAGATCCGCGGACAGCTAACTATGGCTACACCTTC. It translates to CSVEDPRTANYGYTF.

The J gene is TRBJ2-7, the V gene TRBV15, with 7 bases that match TRBD1. The CDR3 has 17 residues. The germline V gene has CDR1 LNHNV and CDR2 YYDKDF (reference sequence). With 0 bases clipped from V and 0 bases from J, the junction kept 8 bases outside the gene matches. The CDR3 is CATSRETGTASSYEQYF. CDR3 sequence (DNA): TGTGCCACCAGCAGAGAAACCGGGACAGCCAGCTCCTACGAGCAGTACTTC.

The V gene is TRBV28, the J gene TRBJ2-1; TRBD2 agrees at 11 bases. CDR1 MDHEN and CDR2 SYDVKM come from the germline V gene. V trimming: 9 bases; J trimming: 4 bases; junction bases outside the gene matches: 2. This CDR3 comprises 13 residues. The CDR3 DNA is TGTGCCAGTGGGACTAGCGGATACAATGAGCAGTTCTTC. Its protein product is CASGTSGYNEQFF.

The chain is built from TRBV30 and TRBJ1-4, with TRBD1 as a possible D gene (6 bases). Between the trimmed V and J ends, which lost 2 bases and 5 bases, there was a span of 9 bases. The CDR3 totals 13 residues. Germline V gene lookup returns CDR1 GTSNPN and CDR2 SVGIG (reference sequence). CDR3: CAWSHGQNEKLFF. Here the CDR3 DNA reads TGTGCCTGGAGTCATGGACAGAATGAAAAACTGTTTTTT.

This clone was recorded once. V usage is TRBV6-1 and J usage is TRBJ2-3, with 7 positions matching TRBD2. The V gene's germline CDR1 is MNHNS and CDR2 SASEGT. This CDR3 region has 12 residues. V dropped 3 bases and J dropped 7; count of bases not matched to a gene: 1. The CDR3 protein is CASSDSGYTQYF. CDR3 sequence (DNA): TGTGCCAGCAGTGATAGCGGGTATACGCAGTATTTT.

This sequence joins TRBV18 and TRBJ2-7, with a possible D match to TRBD1 (6 bases). Germline V lookup: CDR1 KGHSH, CDR2 LQKENI. Trimming took off 6 bases at V and 0 bases at J, with 18 bases between the two ends. The CDR3 contains 16 residues. The CDR3 DNA reads as TGTGCCAGCTCGTACAATGGACAGCTCATCTCCTACGAGCAGTACTTC. Translated: CASSYNGQLISYEQYF.

This clone was observed a handful of times. The chain has TRBV9 and TRBJ2-7, with D perhaps TRBD1 (6 bases). There are 15 residues in the CDR3. Trimming took off 0 bases at V and 6 bases at J, with 16 bases between the two ends. Germline V gene lookup returns CDR1 SGDLS and CDR2 YYNGEE. The CDR3 region is CASSVVAGVDSEQYF. CDR3 DNA: TGTGCCAGCAGCGTAGTTGCAGGGGTGGATTCCGAGCAGTACTTC.

The CDR3 region has the DNA TGTGCCAGCAGCCGCGCTTCGCCAGGGGGCGGCACCGGGGAGCTGTTTTTT. This encodes CASSRASPGGGTGELFF. The genes are TRBV7-3 and TRBJ2-2; 8 nucleotides match TRBD1. The CDR3 extends over 17 amino acids. The germline gives CDR1 SGHTA, CDR2 FQGTGA. V shed 5 bases and J 4 bases; nucleotides not matched to a gene: 12.

This clone was found once. The chain couples TRBV3-1 (or the pseudogene TRBV3-2) to TRBJ2-3; no clear D gene. The germline gives CDR1 LGHDT, CDR2 YNNKEL (reference sequence). V lost 4 bases and J lost 4, with 12 bases in between. The CDR3 totals 14 residues. In DNA, the CDR3 is TGTGCCAGCAGCCCCAGACAATTTTCAGATACGCAGTATTTT. Translated: CASSPRQFSDTQYF.

The table lists this clone with a few counts. The V gene is TRBV30, the J gene TRBJ1-2; tentatively, D is TRBD1 (5 bases). The V gene's germline CDR1 is GTSNPN and CDR2 SVGIG (reference sequence). Between the trimmed V and J ends, which lost 5 bases and 7 bases, there was a span of 14 bases. The length of the CDR3 is 12 residues. CDR3 DNA sequence: TGTGCCTGGGACGGAGGGCAGGGTGGCTACACCTTC. Encoded protein: CAWDGGQGGYTF. The full variable domain, rest sourced from reference TRBV30 and TRBJ1-2, is SQTIHQWPATLVQPVGSPLSLECTVEGTSNPNLYWYRQAAGRGLQLLFYSVGIGQISSEVPQNLSASRPQDRQFILSSKKLLLSDSGFYLCAWDGGQGGYTFGSGTRLTVV.

This clone showed up just a few times. The V gene is TRBV7-2, the J gene TRBJ2-1; TRBD1 matches 8 bases. The CDR3 has 15 amino acids. CDR1 and CDR2 (germline): SGHTA, FQGNSA. V dropped 2 bases and J dropped 2; count of bases not matched to a gene: 2. CDR3 sequence (DNA): TGTGCCAGCAGCTTAACGACAGGGGCCTACAATGAGCAGTTCTTC. Amino acid sequence: CASSLTTGAYNEQFF.

The chain combines TRBV25-1 with TRBJ1-4; D is undetermined. This CDR3 has 13 residues. CDR1 is MGHDK and CDR2 is SYGVNS in the germline V gene. V shed 7 bases and J shed 3 bases, with 9 bases lying between them. The CDR3 is CASTGIANEKLFF. The DNA for the CDR3 is TGTGCCAGCACAGGTATAGCTAATGAAAAACTGTTTTTT.

This chain connects TRBV6-5 to TRBJ1-1, with a possible D match to TRBD1 (5 bases). Germline V gives CDR1 MNHEY, CDR2 SVGAGI. CDR3 length: 12 residues. Trimming left V 4 bases short and J 5 bases short, with 8 bases between. CDR3 amino acids: CASSSQGTEAFF. The CDR3 bases are TGTGCCAGCAGTTCCCAGGGAACTGAAGCTTTCTTT.

The chain has TRBV7-3 and TRBJ1-5; D may be TRBD1 (5 bases). Germline V gene sequence: CDR1 SGHTA, CDR2 FQGTGA. The CDR3 consists of 15 residues. The V end lost 5 bases, the J end lost 3 bases, and 14 bases lay between the germline ends. The CDR3 region is CASSPSPGNNQPQHF. CDR3 sequence (DNA): TGTGCCAGCAGCCCGTCACCAGGGAACAATCAGCCCCAGCATTTT.

The chain uses TRBV4-2 and TRBJ2-1; 13 nucleotides agree with TRBD2. The CDR3 length is 17 residues. The V gene's germline CDR1 is LGHNA and CDR2 YNFKEQ. The junction had 13 bases not matched to a gene; V was cut back by 4 bases and J by 10 bases. CDR3 region: CASSPIVTSGGAWEQFF. The CDR3 coding sequence is TGTGCCAGCAGCCCCATAGTTACTAGCGGGGGGGCTTGGGAGCAGTTCTTC.

The chain is built from TRBV18 and TRBJ2-1; TRBD1 aligns across 10 bases. The germline V gene has CDR1 KGHSH and CDR2 LQKENI. The CDR3 sequence is 16 residues long. V shed 3 bases and J 2 bases; nucleotides not matched to a gene: 4. The CDR3, as DNA: TGTGCCAGCTCACCCCGGGGGACAGGGGCCTACAATGAGCAGTTCTTC. Its protein is CASSPRGTGAYNEQFF.

Only a few counts were recorded for this clone. The chain is built from TRBV18 and TRBJ1-5, with 8 bases matching TRBD1. Trimming at V came to 6 bases and at J to 7 bases, leaving 8 bases not matched to a gene. The CDR3 extends over 14 amino acids. Germline V gene sequence: CDR1 KGHSH, CDR2 LQKENI. CDR3 sequence: CASSPDRGTQPQHF. CDR3 coding DNA: TGTGCCAGCTCGCCCGACAGGGGCACACAGCCCCAGCATTTT. Looking up the rest from reference TRBV18 and TRBJ1-5 gives the full variable domain: NAGVMQNPRHLVRRRGQEARLRCSPMKGHSHVYWYRQLPEEGLKFMVYLQKENIIDESGMPKERFSAEFPKEGPSILRIQQVVRGDSAAYFCASSPDRGTQPQHFGDGTRLSIL.

This clone was picked up one time. This chain joins TRBV5-1 and TRBJ2-5; TRBD2 might be the D (5 bases). CDR1 and CDR2 (germline): SGHRS, YFSETQ. The CDR3 extends over 13 amino acids. V was trimmed by 0 bases and J by 3 bases, leaving 6 bases between them. CDR3 loop: CASSLVLEETQYF. CDR3 nucleotide sequence: TGCGCCAGCAGCTTGGTACTAGAAGAGACCCAGTACTTC.

V is TRBV6-6 and J is TRBJ2-7; D perhaps matches TRBD1 (6 bases). Trimming took off 5 bases at V and 7 bases at J, with 18 bases between the two ends. CDR3 length: 14 residues. CDR1 and CDR2 from the germline V gene are MNHNY and SVGAGI (reference sequence). The chain's CDR3 is CASSETGGMGEQYF. The CDR3 DNA sequence: TGTGCCAGCAGTGAGACAGGTGGCATGGGGGAGCAGTACTTC.

The V call is TRBV3-1 (or the pseudogene TRBV3-2), the J call TRBJ1-2, with TRBD1 identical over 10 bases. Germline-derived CDR1 and CDR2 are LGHDT and YNNKEL (reference sequence). The ends lost 4 bases at V and 6 bases at J; junction bases unmatched: 8. There are 15 residues in the CDR3. This chain's CDR3 is CASSPTTDRGHGYTF. CDR3 coding DNA: TGTGCCAGCAGCCCTACCACTGACAGGGGGCATGGCTACACCTTC.

The V call is TRBV7-9, the J call TRBJ2-3; D remains unclear. Trimming removed 6 bases at V and 2 bases at J, with 9 bases between. CDR3 size: 13 residues. CDR1 is SEHNR and CDR2 is FQNEAQ in the germline V gene (reference sequence). The CDR3: CASRDRYTDTQYF. The DNA of the CDR3 is TGTGCCAGCAGAGATAGATACACAGATACGCAGTATTTT.

The J gene is TRBJ2-3, the V gene TRBV28, with TRBD2 matching over 11 bases. The germline V gene has CDR1 MDHEN and CDR2 SYDVKM. CDR3 length: 15 residues. The junction had 6 bases not matched to a gene; V was cut back by 7 bases and J by 3 bases. The CDR3 bases are TGTGCCAGCACTGGGGCTAGCGGGGGGACAGATACGCAGTATTTT. Translating gives CASTGASGGTDTQYF.

The J gene is TRBJ2-3, the V gene TRBV7-2; D gene ambiguous. CDR3 size: 18 residues. Germline-derived CDR1 and CDR2 are SGHTA and FQGNSA. The V gene lost 5 bases and the J gene lost 0 bases, with 21 bases spanning the gap. This chain's CDR3 is CASSLRSISSGSTDTQYF. Written as DNA, the CDR3 is TGTGCCAGCAGCCTGCGGTCCATATCATCGGGTAGCACAGATACGCAGTATTTT.

DNA for the CDR3: TGTGCCAGCAGTTACTCGACAGGGGGTAATTCACCCCTCCACTTT. It specifies CASSYSTGGNSPLHF. The gene calls are TRBV6-6 and TRBJ1-6, with 9 bases fitting TRBD1. Germline CDR1 is MNHNY and CDR2 is SVGAGI (reference sequence). V shed 0 bases, J shed 6 bases, and the junction held 0 bases outside the gene matches. The CDR3 loop spans 15 amino acids.